The next 9 T cell receptor beta chains were all read from a single sample in a study of blood T cell repertoires in COVID-19. Clones were sequenced by immunoSEQ multiplex PCR, and TCRdb holds only the in-frame ones, with some missing. The sample gives some 130,000 clones, 75% to 90% of which show up once; approximately 2% is in the top ten. Specimen: peripheral blood. The receptors shown here come from a man in his sixties or seventies with acute or convalescent COVID-19.

This chain uses TRBV7-2 with TRBJ1-4; 9 bases line up with TRBD1. There are 15 residues in the CDR3. The germline V gene encodes CDR1 SGHTA and CDR2 FQGNSA. V lost 4 bases to trimming and J lost 5 bases; unmatched junction nucleotides: 5. This CDR3 is CASSWIGTGNEKLFF. CDR3 coding DNA: TGTGCCAGCAGCTGGATCGGGACAGGGAATGAAAAACTGTTTTTT.

V is TRBV28 and J is TRBJ2-7, with 8 bases lining up with TRBD2. This CDR3 has 16 amino acids. V lost 4 bases to trimming and J lost 2 bases; unmatched junction nucleotides: 10. Germline CDR1 reads MDHEN; CDR2 reads SYDVKM. The CDR3 coding sequence is TGTGCCAGCAGTTCCGCTCACCGGGGGGGAGCCTACGAGCAGTACTTC. This encodes CASSSAHRGGAYEQYF.

Only a few counts were recorded for this clone. Here the CDR3 DNA reads TGTGCCAGCAGCTTGGGGAGCGGGTCAGGGTGGGCCAATGAGCAGTTCTTC. Translation gives CASSLGSGSGWANEQFF. The V and J genes are TRBV5-4 and TRBJ2-1, with a tentative D call TRBD2 (6 bases). The CDR3 consists of 17 residues. Trimming took off 0 bases at V and 6 bases at J, with 19 bases between the two ends. Germline CDR1 and CDR2: SGHNT and YYREEE (reference sequence).

The CDR3 nucleotides are TGTGCCAGCAGCTTAGCCCTACCGGCAGGGGCTGGAAACACCATATATTTT. Amino acids: CASSLALPAGAGNTIYF. The gene calls are TRBV11-2 and TRBJ1-3; D is possibly TRBD1 (6 bases). CDR1 and CDR2 (germline): SGHAT, FQNNGV. The CDR3 has 17 amino acids. With 1 base removed from V and 2 bases from J, the gap between germline ends came to 15 bases.

This sequence joins TRBV2 and TRBJ1-4; no reliable D call. CDR1 SNHLY and CDR2 FYNNEI come from the germline V gene. With 4 bases removed from V and 8 bases from J, the gap between germline ends came to 5 bases. CDR3 length: 11 residues. The chain's CDR3 is CASSGGEKLFF. The CDR3 coding sequence is TGTGCCAGCAGTGGAGGGGAAAAACTGTTTTTT.

The chain links TRBV30 to TRBJ1-1, with 8 bases lining up with TRBD1. Germline lookup yields CDR1 GTSNPN and CDR2 SVGIG (reference sequence). There are 12 residues in the CDR3. J gave up 7 bases and V 3 bases, and 4 bases lay outside the gene matches. The CDR3 DNA sequence: TGTGCCTGGAGGCGGGGACAGGATGAAGCTTTCTTT. Amino acids: CAWRRGQDEAFF.

This clone was counted only a few times. The same CDR3 also results from other DNA sequences found in this sample. This chain connects TRBV5-1 to TRBJ2-2, with 11 bases lining up with TRBD1. Trimming cost V 4 bases and J 4 bases; bases outside gene matches: 3. Germline V CDR1 and CDR2: SGHRS, YFSETQ. The CDR3 consists of 15 residues. The CDR3 nucleotides read TGCGCCAGCAGCCCCGGGACAGGGGGCACCGGGGAGCTGTTTTTT. Its translation is CASSPGTGGTGELFF.

The chain has TRBV21-1 and TRBJ2-2; no check of the table's D call, TRBD2, against the DNA was made. TRBV21-1 is deemed a pseudogene. The CDR3 loop spans 16 amino acids. CDR3 amino acids: CASRESRTRNTGELFF. The CDR3 DNA follows: TGTGCCAGCAGAGAAAGCCGTACCCGGAACACCGGGGAGCTGTTTTTT.

The J gene is TRBJ1-2, the V gene TRBV19; 8 bases map to TRBD1. The CDR3 loop spans 13 amino acids. CDR1 is LNHDA and CDR2 is SQIVND in the germline V gene (reference sequence). Trimming at V came to 4 bases and at J to 6 bases, leaving 4 bases not matched to a gene. The CDR3 region is CASSTGTGDGYTF. CDR3 bases: TGTGCCAGTAGTACCGGGACAGGAGATGGCTACACCTTC.